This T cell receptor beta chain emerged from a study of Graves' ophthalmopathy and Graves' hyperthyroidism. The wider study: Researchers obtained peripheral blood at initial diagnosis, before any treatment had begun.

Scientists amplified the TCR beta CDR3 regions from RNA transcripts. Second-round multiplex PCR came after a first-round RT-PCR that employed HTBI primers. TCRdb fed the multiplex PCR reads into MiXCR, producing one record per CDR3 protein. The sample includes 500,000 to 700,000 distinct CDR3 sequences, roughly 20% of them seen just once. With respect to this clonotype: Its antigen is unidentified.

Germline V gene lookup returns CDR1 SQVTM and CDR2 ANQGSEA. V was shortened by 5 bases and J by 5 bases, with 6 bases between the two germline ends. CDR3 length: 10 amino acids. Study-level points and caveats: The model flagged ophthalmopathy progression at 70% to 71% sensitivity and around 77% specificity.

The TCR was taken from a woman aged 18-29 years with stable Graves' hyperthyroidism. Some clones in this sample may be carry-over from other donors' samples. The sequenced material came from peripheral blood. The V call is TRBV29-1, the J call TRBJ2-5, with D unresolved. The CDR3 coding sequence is TGCAGCGTTTTCAGGGAGACCCAGTACTTC. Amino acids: CSVFRETQYF.